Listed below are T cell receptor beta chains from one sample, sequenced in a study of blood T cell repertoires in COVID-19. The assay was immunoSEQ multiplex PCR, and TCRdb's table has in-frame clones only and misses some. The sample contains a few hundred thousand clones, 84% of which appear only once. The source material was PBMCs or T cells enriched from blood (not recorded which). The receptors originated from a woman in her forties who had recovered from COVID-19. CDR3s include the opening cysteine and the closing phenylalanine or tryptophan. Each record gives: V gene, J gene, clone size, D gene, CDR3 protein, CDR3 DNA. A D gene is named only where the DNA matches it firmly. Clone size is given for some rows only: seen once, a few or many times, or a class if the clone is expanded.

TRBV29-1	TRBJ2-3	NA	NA	CSAELADTQYF	TGCAGCGCAGAGTTGGCAGATACGCAGTATTTT
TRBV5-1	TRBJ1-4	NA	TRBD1	CASSLGGANEKLFF	TGCGCCAGCAGCTTAGGGGGCGCTAATGAAAAACTGTTTTTT
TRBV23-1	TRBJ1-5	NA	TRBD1	CASSPPTGESNQPQHF	TGCGCCAGCAGTCCACCGACAGGGGAAAGCAATCAGCCCCAGCATTTT
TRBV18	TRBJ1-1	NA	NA	CASSQGETEAFF	TGTGCCAGCTCACAGGGGGAAACTGAAGCTTTCTTT
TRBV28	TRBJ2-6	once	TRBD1	CASGTGGVGAGANVLTF	TGTGCCAGCGGGACAGGGGGCGTGGGGGCTGGGGCCAACGTCCTGACTTTC
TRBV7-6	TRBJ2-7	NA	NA	CASSPGTPYEQYF	TGTGCCAGCAGCCCCGGGACTCCCTACGAGCAGTACTTC
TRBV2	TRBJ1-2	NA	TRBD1	CASSNRGNYGYTF	TGTGCCAGCAGTAACAGGGGTAACTATGGCTACACCTTC
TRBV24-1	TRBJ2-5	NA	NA	CATSDFAGGYQETQYF	TGTGCCACCAGTGATTTTGCCGGGGGTTATCAAGAGACCCAGTACTTC
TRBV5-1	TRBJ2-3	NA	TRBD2	CASKGLVGTDTQYF	TGCGCCAGCAAGGGACTAGTGGGGACAGATACGCAGTATTTT
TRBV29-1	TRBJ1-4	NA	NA	CSAVFNEKLFF	TGCAGCGCCGTTTTTAATGAAAAACTGTTTTTT
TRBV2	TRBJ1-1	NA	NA	CAATGGAEAFF	TGTGCAGCCACGGGGGGGGCCGAAGCTTTCTTT
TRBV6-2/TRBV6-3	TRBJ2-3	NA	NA	CASSYSGRGASDTQYF	TGTGCCAGCAGTTACTCCGGGCGGGGAGCCTCAGATACGCAGTATTTT
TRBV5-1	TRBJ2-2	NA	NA	CASSLDEGATGELFF	TGCGCCAGCAGCTTGGACGAAGGGGCCACCGGGGAGCTGTTTTTT
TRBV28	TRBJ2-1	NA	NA	CASTSRVGSSYNEQFF	TGTGCCAGCACCTCTCGGGTTGGGAGCTCCTACAATGAGCAGTTCTTC
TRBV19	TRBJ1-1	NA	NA	CATSPQRGKSEAFF	TGTGCCACCTCCCCCCAGCGAGGAAAATCTGAAGCTTTCTTT
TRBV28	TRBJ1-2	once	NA	CASSSGANYGYTF	TGTGCCAGCAGTTCGGGTGCCAACTATGGCTACACCTTC
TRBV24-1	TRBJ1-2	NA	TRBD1	CATSDFSQGAGYTF	TGTGCCACCAGTGATTTTTCACAGGGGGCTGGCTACACCTTC
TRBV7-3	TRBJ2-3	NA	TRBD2	CASSYSSGTNRDTQYF	TGTGCCAGCAGCTATAGTAGCGGGACGAATCGAGATACGCAGTATTTT
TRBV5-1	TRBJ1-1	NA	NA	CASSPIPKGGTEAFF	TGCGCCAGCAGCCCCATCCCGAAGGGGGGGACTGAAGCTTTCTTT
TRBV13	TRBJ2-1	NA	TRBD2	CASSLGLTSDEQFF	TGTGCCAGCAGCTTGGGACTAACTAGCGATGAGCAGTTCTTC
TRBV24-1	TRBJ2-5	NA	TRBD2	CATSVLAGFQETQYF	TGTGCCACCAGTGTCCTAGCGGGGTTCCAAGAGACCCAGTACTTC
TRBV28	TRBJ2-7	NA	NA	CASSSGGAGASSYEQYF	TGTGCCAGCAGTTCCGGTGGGGCGGGGGCTAGCTCCTACGAGCAGTACTTC
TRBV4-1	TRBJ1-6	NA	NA	CASSQGLPYNSPLHF	TGCGCCAGCAGCCAAGGACTGCCCTATAATTCACCCCTCCACTTT
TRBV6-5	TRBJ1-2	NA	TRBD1	CASSYSRDRGPNGYTF	TGTGCCAGCAGTTACTCGAGGGACAGGGGGCCGAATGGCTACACCTTC
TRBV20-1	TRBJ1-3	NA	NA	CSASPDIGNTIYF	TGCAGTGCTAGTCCGGACATAGGAAACACCATATATTTT
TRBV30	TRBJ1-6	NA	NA	CAWSQGNHSPLHF	TGTGCCTGGTCCCAGGGGAATCATTCACCCCTCCACTTT
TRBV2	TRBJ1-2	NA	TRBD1	CASSEGGGYYGYTF	TGTGCCAGCAGTGAAGGAGGGGGCTACTATGGCTACACCTTC
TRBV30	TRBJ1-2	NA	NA	CAWKGQGLGYTF	TGTGCCTGGAAGGGTCAGGGCCTCGGCTACACCTTC
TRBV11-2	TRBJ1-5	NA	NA	CASSRYSNQPQHF	TGTGCCAGCAGCCGGTATAGCAATCAGCCCCAGCATTTT
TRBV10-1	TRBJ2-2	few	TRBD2	CASSEKYPAGLIGELFF	TGCGCCAGCAGTGAAAAGTACCCAGCGGGATTGATCGGGGAGCTGTTTTTT
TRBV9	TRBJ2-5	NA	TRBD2	CASSVDSGRGETQYF	TGTGCCAGCAGCGTAGATAGCGGGAGAGGGGAGACCCAGTACTTC
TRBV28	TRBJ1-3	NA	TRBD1	CASSDRVNTIYF	TGTGCCAGCAGTGACAGGGTGAACACCATATATTTT
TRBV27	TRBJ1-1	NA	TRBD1	CATTNTQGARNTEAFF	TGTGCCACCACAAACACTCAGGGGGCTAGGAACACTGAAGCTTTCTTT
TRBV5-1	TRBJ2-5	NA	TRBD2	CASSLTGTSFLVQETQYF	TGCGCCAGCAGCTTGACGGGGACTAGTTTTCTTGTCCAAGAGACCCAGTACTTC
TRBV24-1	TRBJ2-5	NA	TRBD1	CATSDWRDRGLRETQYF	TGTGCCACCAGTGATTGGCGGGACAGGGGATTGAGAGAGACCCAGTACTTC
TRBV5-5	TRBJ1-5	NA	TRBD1	CASSLQGDQPQHF	TGTGCCAGCAGCTTACAGGGGGATCAGCCCCAGCATTTT